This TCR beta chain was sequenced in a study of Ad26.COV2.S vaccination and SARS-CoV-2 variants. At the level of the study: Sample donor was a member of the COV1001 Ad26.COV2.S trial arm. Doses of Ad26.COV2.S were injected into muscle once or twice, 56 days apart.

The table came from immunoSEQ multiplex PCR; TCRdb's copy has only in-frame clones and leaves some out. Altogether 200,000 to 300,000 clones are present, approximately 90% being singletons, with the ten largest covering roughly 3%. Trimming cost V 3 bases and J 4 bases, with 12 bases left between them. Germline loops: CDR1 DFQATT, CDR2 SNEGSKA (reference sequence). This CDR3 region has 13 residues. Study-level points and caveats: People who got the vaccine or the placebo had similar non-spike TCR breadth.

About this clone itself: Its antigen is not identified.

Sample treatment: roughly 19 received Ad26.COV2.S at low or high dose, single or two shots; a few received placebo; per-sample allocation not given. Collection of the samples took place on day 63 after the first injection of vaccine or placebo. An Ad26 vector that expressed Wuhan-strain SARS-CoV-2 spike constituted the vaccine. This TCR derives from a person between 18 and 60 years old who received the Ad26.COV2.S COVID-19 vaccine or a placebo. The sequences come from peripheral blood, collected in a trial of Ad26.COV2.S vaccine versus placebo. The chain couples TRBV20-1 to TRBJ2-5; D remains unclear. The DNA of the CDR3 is TGCAGTGCTAGTATCCAGCTTGCAGAGACCCAGTACTTC. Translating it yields CSASIQLAETQYF.